A selection of T cell receptor beta chains follows, all from one sample in a study of technical replicates of blood from a handful of donors. This table comes from immunoSEQ multiplex PCR, and its TCRdb copy is limited to in-frame clones, with some not included. The top ten clones hold 5.2% of a sample with approximately 60,000 clones, about 86% of them seen once. The sequenced sample consisted of PBMCs. Receptors were obtained from a human donor in good health. Some clones in this sample may be carry-over from other donors' samples. Both conserved end residues are trimmed from each CDR3. Rows may omit the clone size; those that give it use once, few, many or a size class.

V gene: TRBV7-3; clone size: -; CDR3 protein: ASSLTARRDNSPLH
V gene: TRBV27; clone size: -; CDR3 protein: ASGPGFGQPQH
V gene: TRBV7-3; clone size: -; CDR3 protein: ASSLTTGDNEQF
V gene: TRBV7-6; clone size: -; CDR3 protein: ASSFRGVDTQY
V gene: TRBV5-6; clone size: -; CDR3 protein: ASSPDRARGYT
V gene: TRBV28; clone size: -; CDR3 protein: ASSSGTMGTQY
V gene: TRBV2; clone size: -; CDR3 protein: ASSVLGQGYNEQF
V gene: TRBV7-2; clone size: -; CDR3 protein: ASSLVAGAHGSPLH
V gene: TRBV5-6; clone size: -; CDR3 protein: ASSLSGGSGNTIY
V gene: TRBV2; clone size: -; CDR3 protein: ASMGQGFTEAF
V gene: TRBV6-1; clone size: -; CDR3 protein: ASSDLQRGQTMEQY
V gene: TRBV7-8; clone size: -; CDR3 protein: ASSLIGGVTEAF
V gene: TRBV7-9; clone size: -; CDR3 protein: ASSSLVEQY
V gene: TRBV6-1; clone size: few; CDR3 protein: ASSLLDRVGGYT
V gene: TRBV6-1; clone size: -; CDR3 protein: ATLLQSGTRGEQY
V gene: TRBV4-3; clone size: -; CDR3 protein: ASSQVGRNEQF
V gene: TRBV2; clone size: -; CDR3 protein: ASSGSDSGTGELF
V gene: TRBV5-4; clone size: -; CDR3 protein: ASSFPLRTDTQY
V gene: TRBV5-6; clone size: -; CDR3 protein: ASSYFRDRGRNEQF
V gene: TRBV7-9; clone size: -; CDR3 protein: ASSPSGYSTDTQY
V gene: TRBV29-1; clone size: -; CDR3 protein: SVEDRGYEQY
V gene: TRBV20-1; clone size: once; CDR3 protein: SAPSPNEQF
V gene: TRBV2; clone size: few; CDR3 protein: ASSLETGRGGYT
V gene: TRBV30; clone size: -; CDR3 protein: AWGLQGETQY
V gene: TRBV9; clone size: -; CDR3 protein: ASSVDLGTDTQY
V gene: TRBV6-5; clone size: -; CDR3 protein: ASTERPGQGTEAF
V gene: TRBV27; clone size: -; CDR3 protein: ASTSLSDQGNYEQY
V gene: TRBV11-2; clone size: few; CDR3 protein: ASSLWRQETQY
V gene: TRBV27; clone size: -; CDR3 protein: ASSRTGGNTEAF
V gene: TRBV6-1; clone size: -; CDR3 protein: ASSDGLLANEKLF
V gene: TRBV5-6; clone size: -; CDR3 protein: ASSSSGRAYDKQY
V gene: TRBV6-1; clone size: -; CDR3 protein: ASSAGLAGNQETQY
V gene: TRBV7-2; clone size: -; CDR3 protein: ASSLVGRVGEKLF
V gene: TRBV7-9; clone size: -; CDR3 protein: ASSPRILGLVELF
V gene: TRBV9; clone size: -; CDR3 protein: ASSAGGGLQGAGETQY
V gene: TRBV29-1; clone size: -; CDR3 protein: SVGQGRTEAF
V gene: TRBV27; clone size: -; CDR3 protein: ASSLGRSEKLF
V gene: TRBV6-5; clone size: -; CDR3 protein: ASRKYRDSYEQY
V gene: TRBV4-1; clone size: -; CDR3 protein: ASRMGQGLTMNTEAF
V gene: TRBV5-1; clone size: -; CDR3 protein: ASSSGLAGGPGWETQY
V gene: TRBV4-2; clone size: -; CDR3 protein: ASSQLDRVYGYT
V gene: TRBV19; clone size: -; CDR3 protein: ASRDIAGLTGELF
V gene: TRBV7-9; clone size: -; CDR3 protein: ASSALPSSGANVLT
V gene: TRBV9; clone size: -; CDR3 protein: ASSGQGLAGRLQF
V gene: TRBV18; clone size: -; CDR3 protein: ASSPGTASGEQY
V gene: TRBV19; clone size: -; CDR3 protein: ASRTQARTDTQY
V gene: TRBV10-3; clone size: once; CDR3 protein: ASRTGSGYT
V gene: TRBV11-2; clone size: -; CDR3 protein: ASSFTQGHGSPLH
V gene: TRBV10-3; clone size: -; CDR3 protein: AISGGVGYEQY